The T cell receptor beta chain under discussion was sequenced for a study of cytomegalovirus exposure and HLA in healthy donors (dated by TCRdb to 2016 to 2017). Concerning the study at large: According to an earlier analysis of around 600 of the donors, 150 million to 200 million T cells yielded roughly 110 million unique TCR beta sequences and approximately 300 Gb of sequence data. Approximately 300 gigabases of sequencing data and tens of millions of unique TCR sequences were included in an early release covering about 700 HLA-typed donors. The genetic ancestry cluster associated with self-reported Caucasian donors included 81% of the 350 to 500 genotyped donors. The study aimed to test whether signatures of past pathogen exposure could be identified by cataloging public T cell receptors. The T cell repertoires of 666 subjects were profiled by immunosequencing and related to cytomegalovirus serostatus. Along with the 666-subject first cohort, a separate validation cohort of 120 different subjects was used. The study combined high-throughput TCR immunosequencing, statistical association of individual TCRs with disease status, and machine learning to predict cytomegalovirus infection status. A later analysis re-examined previously published TCR beta repertoires from several hundred donors and added high-resolution HLA genotyping to investigate patterns of TCR occurrence. The later analysis used no new phenotypic data to find candidate immune exposures, relying instead on TCR beta sequences and their occurrence across donors. To decide whether each TCR beta V gene segment behaved as functional or pseudogenic, an earlier analysis of some 600 of the donors relied on high-throughput TCR beta sequencing. Donor age, sex, ethnicity and CMV serostatus were collected together with the repertoire data. In a later genetic analysis, genome-wide SNP genotypes for about three fifths of the roughly 670 donors were used, and that subset was treated as a discovery cohort. All discovery cohort repertoires had been generated on a single sequencing platform. HLA typing covered class I and class II loci at four-digit resolution. The number of typed donors differed by locus: about 629-640 for A, B, C, DRB1 and DQB1; 500 to 550 for DQA1; approximately 600 for DPA1; and roughly 490 for DPB1. About five DR-DQ haplotypes were handled as single units for association and clustering because linkage in the cohort was strong. Among 398 genotyped donors of the cohort, an average of roughly 240,000 unique TCR beta nucleotide sequences were sequenced per donor, around 20% of them non-productive. What the study reported, not specific to this receptor: For the cohort, immune exposure information was limited to CMV serostatus. The presence/absence analyses assumed that sequencing depth was roughly uniform across donors, and that assumption may not be true. In vitro tests confirmed that a few of the cytomegalovirus-associated TCR beta chains recognize cytomegalovirus antigens. When HLA alleles, especially DR and DQ, strongly co-occurred, TCR associations were difficult to assign to individual alleles. A later analysis found that TCR association rates varied across HLA loci, with DRB1 alleles showing the most associated TCRs and HLA-C alleles the fewest. Most CMV-associated TCR beta chains appeared to be HLA-restricted in a later analysis, and the HLA associations seemed to be driven largely by CMV exposure. Most TCR sequences were seen in very few donors, while some public TCRs were found in many individuals. Correlated functional status among segregating V segments might reflect linkage disequilibrium, but an unknown experimental factor could not be ruled out. According to the authors, the approach could potentially be generalized to other disease states and immunological phenotypes. A group of highly shared sequence variants was considered likely to be a technical artifact of the sequencing pipeline. A further reported finding was that TCR beta sequences accurately predicted the HLA-A and HLA-B alleles for most subjects in the first cohort. This cohort had only TCR beta chains sequenced, and the lack of alpha or paired-chain data limited which features could be detected. Because HLA typing was unavailable for some donors at each locus, only the typed subset was used in association tests. In a later genetic analysis, fewer N-insertions in productive TCRs were reported among donors in an Asian-associated ancestry cluster than the roughly 710-donor mean. Some IMGT-functional V segments, including TRBV6-2 and TRBV6-3, could not be told apart with the 87-base-pair reads, so those segments were excluded. An earlier analysis of approximately 590 of the donors showed that most TCR beta V segments appeared in productive rearrangements either about 90% or about 30% of the time, which broadly matched IMGT annotations. Compared with equally common non-associated chains, HLA-associated TCR beta chains in a later analysis were more clonally expanded and had lower generation probabilities. The earlier analysis of 587 of the donors excluded around 17 rarely observed V segments, including chromosome 9 orphons, because counts were too low. Cytomegalovirus status was reported to be diagnosed by the classifier with high specificity and sensitivity in both the original and validation cohorts. The study listed 150 to 200 TCR beta chains as associated with cytomegalovirus. In a later analysis, some 17,000 TCR beta sequences were associated with specific HLA alleles at a false discovery rate of 0.05. V-gene and J-gene trimming of TCR beta chains was associated with a missense DCLRE1C variant in a later genetic analysis, and the association was replicated in an independent cohort. Several of the top co-occurrence clusters appeared to be linked to parvovirus B19, influenza, CMV and Epstein-Barr virus, according to a later analysis.

The junction shows trimming of 3 bases on V and 3 bases on J, and the gene matches do not reach 4 bases of it. From the cysteine up to the phenylalanine, the CDR3 has a length of 15 residues. Just CDR3 DNA is preserved here, 45 bases in frame from base 1. The germline V gene gives CDR1 as SGHTA and CDR2 as FQGNSA. Concerning this clone itself: Its antigen specificity is not known. No clone much larger than this one lies a single base away; base qualities are absent.

Preparation of the library involved the immunoSEQ multiplex PCR assay. A mixture of 60 forward primers for TCR Vbeta segments and 13 reverse primers for TCR Jbeta segments was used in the multiplex PCR. The CDR3 region of rearranged TCR beta genes was amplified from genomic DNA with a multiplex PCR assay. On the Illumina HiSeq System, the amplified TCR beta libraries were sequenced as 87-base-pair reads. The paper's data handling went like this. Across the 500 to 850 repertoires, a later analysis counted tens of millions of unique TCR beta chains, roughly 11 million of which were shared by at least two donors. To remove PCR and sequencing errors, raw reads were error-corrected and collapsed into unique sequences using a nearest-neighbor algorithm that merged closely related sequences. Alignment of CDR3 sequences to IMGT reference sequences was used to assign V, D and J gene segments. Each retained sequence needed at least a six-nucleotide match to both a V gene segment and a J gene segment. Rearrangements were classified as productive when the CDR3 lacked stop codons and remained in frame with V and J, and all other rearrangements were classified as non-productive. CDR3 was defined by IMGT convention, running from the second conserved V-encoded cysteine to the conserved J-encoded phenylalanine. In an earlier analysis of more than 550 of the donors, sequences lacking an unambiguous match to a single V gene segment were excluded. In an earlier analysis of roughly 600 of the donors, a V segment was called functional when productive rearrangements were above 56.7%, and segregating when the standard deviation between donors exceeded 5%. A statistical classification framework was built to diagnose cytomegalovirus status from the catalog of TCR beta chain sequences. In a later analysis, TCR nucleotide sequences were compared against IMGT/GENE-DB human TR gene sequences so that V and J genes could be assigned. In a later analysis, CDR3 sequences and most-parsimonious VDJ recombination scenarios were assigned using the TCRdist pipeline. In a later analysis, each TCR beta chain was defined by its CDR3 amino acid sequence together with its V-gene family, and reads without a unique V-gene family were excluded. To address suspected cross-contamination and a sequencing artifact, a later analysis removed approximately 590 highly shared, low-generation-probability nucleotide sequences. A later analysis calculated a clonal expansion index for each public chain from normalized within-repertoire ranks of inferred template counts. A later analysis computed generation probabilities with a VDJ recombination model fitted to out-of-frame rearrangements, and checked the results against IGoR. A later analysis scored TCR-TCR, TCR-HLA and TCR-CMV co-occurrence with hypergeometric tests, applying a repertoire-size bias correction to TCR pairs. In a later analysis, false discovery rates were estimated by permuting HLA or CMV assignments 20 times. In a later analysis, co-occurring TCRs were grouped with DBSCAN, and TCRdist sequence similarity was added when clustering was performed within HLA-allele-positive subsets. For co-occurrence clustering, repertoires with fewer than 30,000 or more than 120,000 public chains were excluded, along with five or six repertoires with anomalous nucleotide sharing. TCRdb retrieved this table from immuneACCESS and kept in-frame rearrangements only. Not all clones are present; in checked studies, unresolved V genes account for under half, and no reason is known for the remainder. V and J calls and clone size are given by that table; D and trimming were obtained from the DNA. This sample is represented by about 180,000 clones; about 80% of them were singletons. The ten largest account for 6.3% of the sample.

In total, approximately 610 healthy bone marrow donors made up the cohort. At the time of sampling, every cohort member was nominally healthy, though immune exposures that went unrecorded were likely present. The donor was CMV seropositive and belonged to the group of 270 or so seropositive cohort members. Each donor provided a peripheral blood sample, and peripheral blood mononuclear cells were used for TCR beta sequencing. The Qiagen DNeasy Blood Extraction Kit was used to extract genomic DNA from the blood cell samples. The clonotype was recovered from a man between 40 and 49 years old in good health and CMV-seropositive. Sequenced: PBMCs. Here the chain combines TRBV7-2 and TRBJ1-4; 7 nucleotides in the junction match TRBD1. The sequenced DNA is TGTGCCAGCAGCTTCCAGGGGGGTGCTAATGAAAAACTGTTTTTT. Translated, this gives CASSFQGGANEKLFF.